Here is one T cell receptor (beta chain) with its context. Germline V gives CDR1 LNHDA, CDR2 SQIVND (reference sequence). V was pared by 5 bases and J by 3 bases, with 5 bases of the junction left unmatched. The CDR3 covers 15 residues. This sample was taken from a study of shared clonotypes between healthy human individuals. The repertoire was sequenced with immunoSEQ multiplex PCR; TCRdb's copy has only in-frame clones and lacks some. The sample contains about 1.5 million clones, around 98% of which appear only once. The chain links TRBV19 to TRBJ2-3; 10 bases match TRBD1. The source material was naive CD4+ T cells sorted from blood. The subset denotes: CD45RA+ positively selected. The sequence was collected from a man aged 25-45 years in good health. The CDR3 protein is CASSQRTGGTDTQYF. The CDR3 DNA is TGTGCCAGTAGTCAGCGGACAGGGGGAACAGATACGCAGTATTTT.